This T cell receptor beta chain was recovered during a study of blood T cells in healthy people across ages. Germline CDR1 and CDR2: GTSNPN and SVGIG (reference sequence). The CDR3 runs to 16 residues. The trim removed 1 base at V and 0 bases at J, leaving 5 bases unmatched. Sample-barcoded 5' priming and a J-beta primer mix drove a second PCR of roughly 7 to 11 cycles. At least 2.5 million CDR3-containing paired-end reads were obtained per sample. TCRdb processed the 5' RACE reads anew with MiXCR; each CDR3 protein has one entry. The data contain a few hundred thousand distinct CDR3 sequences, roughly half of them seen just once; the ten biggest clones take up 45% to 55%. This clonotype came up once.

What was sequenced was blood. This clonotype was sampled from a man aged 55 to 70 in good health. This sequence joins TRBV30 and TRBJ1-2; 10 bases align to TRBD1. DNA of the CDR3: TGTGCCTGGAGTGCTGGGACAGGGGCTTCTAACTATGGCTACACCTTC. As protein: CAWSAGTGASNYGYTF.